This T cell receptor (beta chain) was documented in a study of CD8+ T cells in alopecia areata. Isolated RNA was reverse transcribed into cDNA used as the sequencing template. Assay used: immunoSEQ multiplex PCR; TCRdb lists only in-frame clones, some missing. The table records about 190,000 clones, 45% to 65% of them present only once. To note about this clone: The antigen remains undetermined.

CDR1 SGHTA and CDR2 FQGNSA come from the germline V gene. This CDR3 region has 14 residues. Trimming took off 5 bases at V and 1 base at J, with 11 bases between the two ends. Study-wide results and caveats: Affected scalp, especially in alopecia totalis/universalis, had a higher clonality than normal scalp did. While patients received tofacitinib, many expanded lesional clones remained present in scalp and blood.

The treatment is: oral pan-JAK inhibitor, 5-10 mg twice daily. PBMCs yielded sorted CD4+ and CD8+ T cells. Sequences were derived from CD4+ T cells sorted from blood, sampled at week 4, from a patient treated with tofacitinib. The clonotype originates from a human donor with alopecia areata. The chain is built from TRBV7-2 and TRBJ1-2; no clear D. The CDR3 DNA reads as TGTGCCAGCAGCCCCCGCGGCAATAACTATGGCTACACCTTC. Translating it yields CASSPRGNNYGYTF.